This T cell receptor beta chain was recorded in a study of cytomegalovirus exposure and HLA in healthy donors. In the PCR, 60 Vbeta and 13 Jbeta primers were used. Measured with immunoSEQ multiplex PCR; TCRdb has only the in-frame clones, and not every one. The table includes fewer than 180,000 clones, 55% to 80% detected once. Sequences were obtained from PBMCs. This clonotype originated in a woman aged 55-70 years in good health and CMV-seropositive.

CDR3 nucleotides: TGCGCCAGCAGCTCCGTGCTTGGGGGGGCTTCAGAGCAGTACTTC. This codes for CASSSVLGGASEQYF. The chain couples TRBV5-1 to TRBJ2-7; a weak D match, TRBD2 (7 bases). The ends were cut back, 3 bases at V and 7 bases at J, with 20 bases in the middle. This CDR3 has 15 residues. Per germline, CDR1 SGHRS and CDR2 YFSETQ.